The sequence of this TCR beta chain was determined in a study of blood T cell repertoires in COVID-19. Study details: Acute and convalescent COVID-19 samples came from the United States, Italy and Spain. From T cells, B-cell-depleted T cells, or PBMCs came the material, which was cDNA or gDNA.

In the study's own analysis: Estimated nucleated cell counts came from reference gene primer amplification. The assay was immunoSEQ multiplex PCR, and TCRdb's table has in-frame clones only and misses some. The DNA was the basis for D and trimming; V, J and clone size are from that table. The table has approximately 190,000 clones, 80% seen once. Germline lookup yields CDR1 SGHNT and CDR2 YYREEE (reference sequence). CDR3 length: 16 amino acids. The J segment lost 7 bases and the V segment lost 2 bases, leaving 3 bases of the junction unmatched. The rearrangement joins TRBV5-4 to TRBJ2-1, with 16 positions matching TRBD2. Material: peripheral blood. The receptor was derived from a man between 60 and 75 years old with acute or convalescent COVID-19. This CDR3 is CASSFQGLAGGNEQFF. In DNA form, the CDR3 reads TGTGCCAGCAGCTTCCAGGGACTAGCGGGGGGGAATGAGCAGTTCTTC.